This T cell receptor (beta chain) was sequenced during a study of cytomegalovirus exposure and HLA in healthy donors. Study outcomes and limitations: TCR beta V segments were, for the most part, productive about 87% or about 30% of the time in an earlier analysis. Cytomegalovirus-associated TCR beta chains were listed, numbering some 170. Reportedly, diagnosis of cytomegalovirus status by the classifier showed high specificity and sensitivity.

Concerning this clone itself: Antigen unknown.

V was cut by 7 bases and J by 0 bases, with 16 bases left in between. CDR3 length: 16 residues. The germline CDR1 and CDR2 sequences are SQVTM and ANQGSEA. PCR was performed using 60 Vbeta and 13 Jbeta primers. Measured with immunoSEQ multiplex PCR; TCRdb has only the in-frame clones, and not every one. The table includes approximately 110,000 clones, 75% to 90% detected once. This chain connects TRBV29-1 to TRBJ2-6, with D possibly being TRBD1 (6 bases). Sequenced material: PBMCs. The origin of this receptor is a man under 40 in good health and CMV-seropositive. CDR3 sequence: CSGLHRDNSGANVLTF. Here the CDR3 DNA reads TGCAGCGGATTACACAGGGATAACTCTGGGGCCAACGTCCTGACTTTC.